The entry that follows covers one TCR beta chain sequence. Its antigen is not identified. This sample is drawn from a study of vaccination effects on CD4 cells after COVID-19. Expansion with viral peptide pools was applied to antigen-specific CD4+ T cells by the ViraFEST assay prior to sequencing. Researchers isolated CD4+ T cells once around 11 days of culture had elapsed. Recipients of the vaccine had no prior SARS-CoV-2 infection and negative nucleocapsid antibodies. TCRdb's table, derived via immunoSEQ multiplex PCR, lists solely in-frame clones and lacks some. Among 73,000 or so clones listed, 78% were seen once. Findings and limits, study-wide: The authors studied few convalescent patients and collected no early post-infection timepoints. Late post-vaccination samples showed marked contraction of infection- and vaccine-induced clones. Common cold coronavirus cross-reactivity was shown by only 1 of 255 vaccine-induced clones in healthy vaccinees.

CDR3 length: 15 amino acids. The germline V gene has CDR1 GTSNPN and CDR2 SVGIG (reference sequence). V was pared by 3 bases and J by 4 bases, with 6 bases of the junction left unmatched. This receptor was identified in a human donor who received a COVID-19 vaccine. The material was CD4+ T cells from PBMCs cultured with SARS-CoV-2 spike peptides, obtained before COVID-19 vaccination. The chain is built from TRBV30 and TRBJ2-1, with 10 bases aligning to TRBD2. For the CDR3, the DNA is TGTGCCTGGAGCATCGATAGCGGGGGGTACAATGAGCAGTTCTTC. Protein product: CAWSIDSGGYNEQFF.